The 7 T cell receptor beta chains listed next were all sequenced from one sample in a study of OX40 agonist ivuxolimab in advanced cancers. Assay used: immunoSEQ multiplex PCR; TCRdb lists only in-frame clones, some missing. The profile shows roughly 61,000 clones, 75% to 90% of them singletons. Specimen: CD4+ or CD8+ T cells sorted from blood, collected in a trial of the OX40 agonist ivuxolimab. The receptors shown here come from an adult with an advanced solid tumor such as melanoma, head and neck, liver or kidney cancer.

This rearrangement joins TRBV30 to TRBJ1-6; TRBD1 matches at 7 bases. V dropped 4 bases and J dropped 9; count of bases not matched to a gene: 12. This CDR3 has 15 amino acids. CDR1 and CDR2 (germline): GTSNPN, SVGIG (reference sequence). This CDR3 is CAWKARQGFGSPLHF. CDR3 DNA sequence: TGTGCCTGGAAGGCTAGACAGGGTTTCGGTTCACCCCTCCACTTT.

The DNA for the CDR3 is TGTGCCAGCAGCTTGGTTTCGGCTCAAGAGACCCAGTACTTC. Residues: CASSLVSAQETQYF. V and J are TRBV5-6 and TRBJ2-5, with unresolved D. The CDR3 contains 14 residues. The germline V and J ends were trimmed by 0 bases and 2 bases, with 8 bases remaining between them. CDR1 is SGHDT and CDR2 is YYEEEE in the germline V gene.

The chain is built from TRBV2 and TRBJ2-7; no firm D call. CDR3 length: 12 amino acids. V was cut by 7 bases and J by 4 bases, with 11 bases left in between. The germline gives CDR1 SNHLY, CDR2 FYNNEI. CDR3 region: CASNPRPYEQYF. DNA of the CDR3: TGTGCCAGCAATCCCAGGCCTTACGAGCAGTACTTC.

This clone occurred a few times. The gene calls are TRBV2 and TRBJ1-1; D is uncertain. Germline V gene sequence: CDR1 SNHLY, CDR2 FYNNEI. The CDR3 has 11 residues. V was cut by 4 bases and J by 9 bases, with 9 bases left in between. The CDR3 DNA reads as TGTGCCAGCAGTGGAGGGATTAAAGCTTTCTTT. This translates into CASSGGIKAFF.

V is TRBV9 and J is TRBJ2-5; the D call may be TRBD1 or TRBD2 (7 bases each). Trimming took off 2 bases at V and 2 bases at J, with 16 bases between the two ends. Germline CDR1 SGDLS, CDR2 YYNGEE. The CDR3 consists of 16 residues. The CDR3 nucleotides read TGTGCCAGCAGCGTGGGGGAGGGGGCCGGTCAAGAGACCCAGTACTTC. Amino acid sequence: CASSVGEGAGQETQYF.

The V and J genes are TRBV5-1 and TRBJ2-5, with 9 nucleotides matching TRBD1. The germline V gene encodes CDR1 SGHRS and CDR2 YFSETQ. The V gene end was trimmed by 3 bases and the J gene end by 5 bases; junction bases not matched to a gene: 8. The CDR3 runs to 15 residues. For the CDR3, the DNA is TGCGCCAGCAGCTCCGGGACAGGGAATTCGGAGACCCAGTACTTC. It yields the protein CASSSGTGNSETQYF.

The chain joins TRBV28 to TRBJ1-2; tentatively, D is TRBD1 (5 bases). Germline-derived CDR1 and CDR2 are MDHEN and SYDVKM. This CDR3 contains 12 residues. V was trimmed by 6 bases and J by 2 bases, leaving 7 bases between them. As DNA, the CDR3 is TGTGCCAGCAGGACAGCGAACTATGGCTACACCTTC. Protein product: CASRTANYGYTF.